This TCR beta chain derives from a study of blood T cells in healthy people across ages (dated by TCRdb to 2014 to 2015). With respect to the entire study: In model experiments, template switching captured about one uniquely barcoded TCR beta cDNA molecule for every two T cells. The study analyzed two additional independent replicas of 1 million unique cDNA reads from the same blood draw for two donors, one aged 18 to 29 and one aged 80 or older. To avoid experimental bias, donors of different ages were spread randomly across the sequencing lanes. Four age groups were formed from the donors: young (average 16 years), middle-aged (approximately 39), aged (about 62) and long-lived (around 80). To track age-related changes in TCR beta repertoire diversity, the study relied on deep sequencing normalized with unique cDNA molecular identifiers.

Study-level results and caveats: Total diversity estimates from one million sequenced T cells were considered lower bounds and underestimates. Because profiling used bulk unsorted PBMCs, naive and antigen-experienced compartments could not be compared conclusively. Because the CMV infection status of the donors was unknown, age-related changes in expanded clonotypes may potentially have been confounded. The percentage of naive T cells measured by flow cytometry correlated strongly with observed TCR beta diversity. The long-lived group showed more naive CD4+ T cells, fewer expanded clones and increased TCR diversity than the aged group, suggesting age selection. Observed TCR beta diversity per million T cells fell roughly linearly with age, and a significant reduction was already apparent by age around 44.

With respect to this clonotype: This clone's antigen is unknown. Base qualities are not at hand, and no much larger clone is one base apart.

The library was made by 5' RACE. The sequencer listed for this sample is Illumina HiSeq 2500. The second PCR ran for about 7 to 11 cycles and used a J-beta primer mix along with a sample-barcoded 5' primer. A unique molecular identifier was introduced onto each TCR beta cDNA molecule by a template-switch 5' adaptor carrying 12 random nucleotides. Each sample yielded at least 3 million CDR3-containing paired-end reads. All of the RNA was converted into first-strand cDNA using the Mint cDNA synthesis kit, with a TRBC-specific oligonucleotide serving as the primer. Following uracil-DNA glycosylase treatment, all cDNA underwent a first 18-cycle PCR with the universal primers M1SS and BC2_uni_R. The study's own analysis went as follows. Normalization of each sample was performed by random selection of 1 million high-quality reads, each carrying a distinct molecular identifier. Reads with shared molecular identifiers were discarded instead of being binned into consensus sequences. MiTCR, set to a Q25 quality threshold and the strictest error-elimination algorithm, was used for CDR3 identification, clonotype clustering and error correction. Lower-bound total TCR beta diversity was estimated with a nonparametric unseen species model using Euler transformation. TCRdb reanalyzed the raw reads on its own, using fastp at Q25 for trimming and MiXCR for clone calling, and kept in-frame beta chains. Rows are unified per CDR3 protein, each entry keeping the most common DNA and genes. The V and J calls, along with clone size, are taken from TCRdb and not from the paper's own processing. This sample comprises around 1,600,000 distinct CDR3 sequences, 40% to 45% of them detected only once. The leading ten clones occupy approximately 4% of the sample.

The donors were 40 or so Caucasian individuals from Russia, aged roughly 6 to 100 years, who were systemically healthy. Each donor gave 8 to 10 milliliters of peripheral blood, drawn into EDTA-treated Vacutainer tubes. Ficoll-Paque density-gradient centrifugation was used to isolate PBMCs, with at least 7 million per sample. Total RNA, at least 6 micrograms per sample, was extracted from PBMCs with Trizol reagent. The percentages of naive CD45RAhigh/CD27high T cells were determined by flow cytometry on a PBMC aliquot from every donor. The CDR3 runs 15 amino acids, cysteine and phenylalanine included. Here the CDR3 DNA is all that survives: 45 bases in frame from base 1. The germline V gene (reference sequence) gives CDR1 as SEHNR and CDR2 as FQNEAQ. Clipping removes 2 bases from V and 3 bases from J, with 6 as the unmatched junction base count.

Material: blood. The chain uses TRBV7-9 and TRBJ2-7, with 8 bases in between that match TRBD1. The receptor was derived from a woman younger than 30 in good health. CDR3 loop: CASSLYRGMGYEQYF. Here is the DNA: TGTGCCAGCAGCTTATACAGGGGGATGGGCTACGAGCAGTACTTC.